This record concerns one TCR beta chain sequence. CDR3 length: 17 residues. Germline-derived CDR1 and CDR2 are MNHEY and SVGAGI. Trimming left V 0 bases short and J 6 bases short, with 18 bases between. The sample is drawn from a study of response to subunit inactivated influenza vaccine. One entry per CDR3 protein, called by TCRdb with MiXCR from the RT-PCR reads. The sample lists around 790,000 distinct CDR3 sequences, 21% occurring once. The chain carries TRBV6-5 and TRBJ2-1; D unresolved. This specimen consisted of PBMCs from blood, obtained roughly 5 days after vaccination. The TCR originated in a man in his fifties or sixties who received an inactivated influenza vaccine. DNA of the CDR3: TGTGCCAGCAGTTACTCGATAAGTCTCCCCACCGGCAATGAGCAGTTCTTC. This gives the protein CASSYSISLPTGNEQFF.